Below are 22 T cell receptor beta chains sequenced from a single sample in a study of T cells in Graves' hyperthyroidism and ophthalmopathy. Amplified TCR beta CDR3 regions derived from RNA transcripts. In the first-round RT-PCR of the TCR CDR3, the HTBI primer set was used. In TCRdb, the multiplex PCR reads were re-called with MiXCR into one record per CDR3 protein. The data show about 290,000 distinct CDR3 sequences, roughly 13% seen once. The material sequenced was blood. The receptor source for this set is a middle-aged woman with Graves' hyperthyroidism.

DNA for the CDR3: TGTGCCAGCAGCGTAGGAGGGTATGGGACTGAAGCTTTCTTT. Amino acids: CASSVGGYGTEAFF. The J gene is TRBJ1-1, the V gene TRBV9; D call uncertain. Deletions cut 0 bases from V and 5 bases from J, with 11 bases between. The CDR3 loop spans 14 amino acids. Germline lookup yields CDR1 SGDLS and CDR2 YYNGEE.

There are many counts of this clonotype. The chain is built from TRBV12-3 or TRBV12-4 and TRBJ2-2; TRBD2 agrees at 8 bases. This CDR3 is 15 amino acids long. Losses at the gene ends were 5 bases for V and 9 bases for J; bases not matched to a gene: 11. In DNA form, the CDR3 reads TGTGCCAGCAGTCCTAGGGGGACTAGTCACCGGGAGCTGTTTTTT. This translates into CASSPRGTSHRELFF.

This clonotype appeared many times. V gene TRBV28 combines with J gene TRBJ2-6, with D uncertain. The CDR3 contains 14 residues. V shed 2 bases and J shed 1 base, with 3 bases lying between them. Germline CDR1 reads MDHEN; CDR2 reads SYDVKM. CDR3 nucleotide sequence: TGTGCCAGCAGTTTAGGGTCTGGGGCCAACGTCCTGACTTTC. Protein: CASSLGSGANVLTF.

V usage is TRBV15 and J usage is TRBJ2-3; D is uncertain. The CDR3 spans 16 residues. V gave up 0 bases and J gave up 4 bases, with 14 bases separating them. The V gene's germline CDR1 is LNHNV and CDR2 YYDKDF (reference sequence). This chain's CDR3 is CATSRDPSTGADTQYF. DNA of the CDR3: TGTGCCACCAGCAGAGATCCTAGTACCGGCGCAGATACGCAGTATTTT.

Many counts were recorded for this clonotype. The rearrangement joins TRBV2 to TRBJ1-1; D uncertain. Germline V gene data show CDR1 as SNHLY and CDR2 as FYNNEI. Between the trimmed V and J ends, which lost 8 bases and 6 bases, there was a span of 13 bases. CDR3 length: 12 residues. CDR3 in DNA: TGTGCCAGCGGCGGTGGTGTCGCTGAAGCTTTCTTT. Translated: CASGGGVAEAFF.

This clonotype was seen at least ten times. The chain carries TRBV5-1 and TRBJ1-2, with 8 bases aligning to TRBD1. There are 15 residues in the CDR3. V lost 0 bases and J lost 4; bases outside the gene matches: 5. CDR1 and CDR2 (germline): SGHRS, YFSETQ. CDR3 DNA sequence: TGCGCCAGCAGCTTGGCAGGGGGCTCCTTCTATGGCTACACCTTC. Protein sequence: CASSLAGGSFYGYTF.

This clonotype was seen more than once but under ten times. The chain has TRBV27 and TRBJ2-5; either TRBD1 or TRBD2 may fit D (5 bases each). The CDR3 is 14 amino acids. CDR1 is MNHEY, CDR2 SMNVEV, per germline (reference sequence). Between the trimmed V and J ends, which lost 3 bases and 2 bases, there was a span of 10 bases. The CDR3 here is CASSLMGPQETQYF. The CDR3 bases are TGTGCCAGCAGTTTGATGGGACCTCAAGAGACCCAGTACTTC.

This clonotype was observed many times. The chain carries TRBV2 and TRBJ2-3, with a possible D match to TRBD2 (6 bases). V lost 2 bases, J lost 1 base, and 10 bases lay in between. The CDR3 is 15 residues long. Germline V gene sequence: CDR1 SNHLY, CDR2 FYNNEI. DNA for the CDR3: TGTGCCAGCAGTGAATTCCCGGGAGGCACAGATACGCAGTATTTT. This codes for CASSEFPGGTDTQYF.

J is TRBJ1-5 and V is TRBV27; the match to TRBD1 covers 11 bases. CDR1 and CDR2 (germline): MNHEY, SMNVEV (reference sequence). V gave up 3 bases and J gave up 1 base; unmatched junction bases: 5. This CDR3 contains 17 residues. In DNA, the CDR3 is TGTGCCAGCAGTTTTGTGGGGACAGGGGGAAGCAATCAGCCCCAGCATTTT. Protein product: CASSFVGTGGSNQPQHF.

In this sample, this clonotype turned up many times. V gene TRBV28 combines with J gene TRBJ1-2; a weak D match, TRBD1 (6 bases). Deletions cut 4 bases from V and 0 bases from J, with 6 bases between. The CDR3 is 13 amino acids. Germline V gives CDR1 MDHEN, CDR2 SYDVKM. The CDR3 loop is CASSWTANYGYTF. In DNA form, the CDR3 reads TGTGCCAGCAGTTGGACAGCTAACTATGGCTACACCTTC.

Ten or more counts support this clonotype. CDR3 in amino acids: CASSAGPGTNEKLFF. The DNA for the CDR3 is TGTGCCAGCAGTGCAGGACCGGGGACTAATGAAAAACTGTTTTTT. V usage is TRBV12-3 or TRBV12-4 and J usage is TRBJ1-4; D not resolved. Trimming took off 5 bases at V and 2 bases at J, with 12 bases between the two ends. This CDR3 has 15 residues.

The CDR3 DNA reads TGTGCCAGCAGCCGGACTTTTTACAATGAGCAGTTCTTC. This gives the protein CASSRTFYNEQFF. The rearrangement joins TRBV14 to TRBJ2-1; D might be TRBD2 (5 bases). V gave up 4 bases and J gave up 4 bases, with 8 bases separating them. Germline V gene data show CDR1 as SGHDN and CDR2 as FVKESK. This CDR3 has 13 residues.

In its sample, this clonotype was seen a few times. The DNA of the CDR3 is TGTGCCAGCAGCTTGATCGGGGAAAGGGGTGAGCAGTACTTC. Its protein is CASSLIGERGEQYF. V and J are TRBV5-4 and TRBJ2-7, with D possibly being TRBD1 or TRBD2 (5 bases each). Germline-derived CDR1 and CDR2 are SGHNT and YYREEE (reference sequence). V lost 1 base, J lost 7 bases, and 15 bases lay in between. CDR3 length equals 14 residues.

Many counts were recorded for this clonotype. The rearrangement joins TRBV20-1 to TRBJ2-7; 8 bases agree with TRBD2. Germline V gene data show CDR1 as DFQATT and CDR2 as SNEGSKA (reference sequence). J was trimmed by 2 bases and V by 0 bases; bases with no gene match: 6. CDR3 length equals 15 residues. CDR3 loop: CSAREGSGITYEQYF. The CDR3 DNA follows: TGCAGTGCTAGAGAAGGTAGCGGGATCACCTACGAGCAGTACTTC.

This clonotype was counted ten times or more. The rearrangement uses TRBV27 and TRBJ2-5; 10 nucleotides agree with TRBD2. The germline V gene has CDR1 MNHEY and CDR2 SMNVEV (reference sequence). The CDR3 is made up of 17 amino acids. V lost 6 bases and J lost 0; bases outside the gene matches: 10. The CDR3 protein is CASSPGVAGGNQETQYF. CDR3 DNA: TGTGCCAGCAGCCCCGGGGTAGCGGGAGGCAACCAAGAGACCCAGTACTTC.

This clonotype appeared a few times. V gene TRBV20-1 combines with J gene TRBJ2-3, with TRBD2 matching 11 bases. V gave up 5 bases and J gave up 3 bases; unmatched junction bases: 7. In germline, CDR1 is DFQATT, CDR2 SNEGSKA (reference sequence). The CDR3 totals 15 residues. CDR3: CSALGASGGTDTQYF. The CDR3 nucleotides read TGCAGTGCTTTAGGCGCTAGCGGGGGGACAGATACGCAGTATTTT.

This clonotype appeared many times. The chain employs TRBV19 and TRBJ1-1; D possibly corresponds to TRBD1 (6 bases). Per germline, CDR1 LNHDA and CDR2 SQIVND (reference sequence). This CDR3 region has 15 residues. The V end lost 7 bases, the J end lost 1 base, and 16 bases lay between the germline ends. The CDR3 sequence: CASTKRRTENTEAFF. The DNA for the CDR3 is TGTGCCAGTACCAAAAGAAGGACAGAGAACACTGAAGCTTTCTTT.

V is TRBV6-1 and J is TRBJ2-3; maybe TRBD2 (6 bases). V lost 10 bases and J 6 bases, leaving 17 bases between the germline ends. The CDR3 consists of 13 residues. The germline V gene encodes CDR1 MNHNS and CDR2 SASEGT. CDR3 in amino acids: CAIRVAGLDTQYF. CDR3 DNA: TGTGCCATAAGAGTGGCGGGACTGGATACGCAGTATTTT.

In this sample, this clonotype turned up many times. The chain links TRBV12-3 or TRBV12-4 to TRBJ2-5; D is ambiguous. The CDR3 consists of 13 residues. Trimming took off 4 bases at V and 2 bases at J, with 8 bases between the two ends. CDR3 nucleotides: TGTGCCAGCAGTTATGACCAACAAGAGACCCAGTACTTC. It yields the protein CASSYDQQETQYF.

At least ten counts were recorded for this clonotype. V gene TRBV12-3 or TRBV12-4 combines with J gene TRBJ1-1, with unresolved D. This CDR3 has 14 residues. The V end was cut by 5 bases, the J end by 0 bases, with 10 bases between. The CDR3 is CASSMGTMNTEAFF. CDR3 DNA: TGTGCCAGCAGTATGGGAACTATGAACACTGAAGCTTTCTTT.

This chain links TRBV19 with TRBJ1-5; TRBD1 might be the D (6 bases). Trimming cost V 4 bases and J 11 bases, with 27 bases left between them. The CDR3 sequence is 17 residues long. The germline CDR1 and CDR2 sequences are LNHDA and SQIVND (reference sequence). CDR3 sequence: CASSTDSTRGRGESQHF. The CDR3 nucleotides are TGTGCCAGTAGTACGGACAGTACAAGAGGAAGAGGGGAGTCCCAGCATTTT.

This clonotype was detected once. A read error may explain this, as a much larger clone is one base away. The chain uses TRBV25-1 and TRBJ1-1; 7 bases line up with TRBD1. Germline CDR1 reads MGHDK; CDR2 reads SYGVNS. Trimming cost V 4 bases and J 4 bases; bases outside gene matches: 3. The CDR3 covers 13 residues. Written as DNA, the CDR3 is TGTGCCAGCAGTGGACAGGGTAGCACTGAAGCTTTCTTT. It is translated as CASSGQGSTEAFF.